The clone carrying this T cell receptor (beta chain) was recorded a few times. What it recognizes is unknown. The source of the sample is a study of immune cell composition in non-small cell lung cancer. The study, taken as a whole, reports: Clones >0.5% enriched in tumour were rarer in adenocarcinoma (roughly 33%) than squamous (about 80%).

Germline lookup yields CDR1 SGHRS and CDR2 YFSETQ. With 4 bases removed from V and 5 bases from J, the gap between germline ends came to 10 bases. The CDR3 totals 12 residues. The method was immunoSEQ multiplex PCR; TCRdb's version includes in-frame clones alone and lacks a portion of them. The sample shows about 2,900 clones, 81% of them seen only once. The sample was also reused in another study, on CD4 T cells in lung cancer.

Source material: lung tumor tissue. The chain recombines TRBV5-1 with TRBJ2-7; D gene ambiguous. This receptor was taken from a human donor with non-small cell lung cancer. The CDR3 DNA sequence: TGCGCCAGCAGCGCAACTTCCCACGAGCAGTACTTC. Protein sequence: CASSATSHEQYF. The full variable domain, its missing parts supplied by reference TRBV5-1 and TRBJ2-7, is KAGVTQTPRYLIKTRGQQVTLSCSPISGHRSVSWYQQTPGQGLQFLFEYFSETQRNKGNFPGRFSGRQFSNSRSEMNVSTLELGDSALYLCASSATSHEQYFGPGTRLTVT.